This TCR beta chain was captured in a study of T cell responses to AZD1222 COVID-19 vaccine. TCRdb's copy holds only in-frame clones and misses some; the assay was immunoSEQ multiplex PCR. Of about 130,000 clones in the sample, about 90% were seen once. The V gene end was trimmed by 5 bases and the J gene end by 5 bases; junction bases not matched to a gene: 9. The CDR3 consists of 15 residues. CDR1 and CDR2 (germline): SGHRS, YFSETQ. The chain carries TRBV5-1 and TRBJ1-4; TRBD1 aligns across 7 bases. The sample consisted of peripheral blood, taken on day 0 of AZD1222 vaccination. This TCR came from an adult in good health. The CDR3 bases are TGCGCCAGCAGGAAGCAGGGGGAGGAGAATGAAAAACTGTTTTTT. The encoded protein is CASRKQGEENEKLFF.